The 3 T cell receptor beta chains listed next were all sequenced from one sample in a study of CD8+ T cells in alopecia areata. Extraction of RNA preceded its reverse transcription into cDNA, which served as the sequencing template. Only in-frame clones appear in the TCRdb table, and some are missing; sequencing was by immunoSEQ multiplex PCR. The sample comprises 120,000 or so clones, approximately 47% of which are singletons, and 8% to 11% rests with the top ten. Specimen: NKG2D-low CD8+ T cells sorted from blood. These receptors all stem from a human donor with alopecia areata.

The rearrangement joins TRBV11-2 to TRBJ2-1; a possible D gene is TRBD2 (7 bases). CDR1 and CDR2 from the germline V gene are SGHAT and FQNNGV. V dropped 4 bases and J dropped 5 bases, with 21 bases sitting between them. CDR3 length equals 17 residues. The CDR3: CASSSPGGVGSHNEQFF. As DNA, the CDR3 is TGTGCCAGCAGCTCCCCGGGGGGCGTGGGGTCCCACAATGAGCAGTTCTTC.

This chain connects TRBV5-6 to TRBJ2-5; D remains unclear. Trimming took off 6 bases at V and 8 bases at J, with 2 bases between the two ends. The CDR3 contains 8 residues. Germline loops: CDR1 SGHDT, CDR2 YYEEEE. The CDR3 loop is CASITQYF. As DNA, the CDR3 is TGTGCCAGCATCACCCAGTACTTC.

The V call is TRBV27, the J call TRBJ2-1; D call uncertain. Germline V gene sequence: CDR1 MNHEY, CDR2 SMNVEV (reference sequence). The V gene lost 8 bases and the J gene lost 5 bases, with 7 bases spanning the gap. The CDR3 consists of 11 residues. The CDR3 DNA reads TGTGCCAGCGCCGGAAACAATGAGCAGTTCTTC. It codes for CASAGNNEQFF.